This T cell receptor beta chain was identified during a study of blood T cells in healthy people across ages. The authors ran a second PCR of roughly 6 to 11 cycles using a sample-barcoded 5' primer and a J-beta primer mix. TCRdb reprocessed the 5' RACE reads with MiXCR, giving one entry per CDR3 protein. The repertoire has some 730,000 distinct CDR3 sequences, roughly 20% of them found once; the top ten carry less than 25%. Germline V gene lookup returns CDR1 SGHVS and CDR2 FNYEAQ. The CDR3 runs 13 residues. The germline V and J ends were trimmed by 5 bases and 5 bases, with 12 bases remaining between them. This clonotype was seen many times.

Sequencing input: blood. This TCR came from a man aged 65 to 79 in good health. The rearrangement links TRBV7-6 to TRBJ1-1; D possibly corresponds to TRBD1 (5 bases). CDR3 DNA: TGTGCCAGCAGCGAGAACGAGGGGACTGAAGCTTTCTTT. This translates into CASSENEGTEAFF.